The 11 T cell receptor beta chains given below trace back to one sample, sequenced in a study of metastatic and nonmetastatic thyroid tumors. All patients were treatment-naive before thyroid surgery. TCRdb redid the clone calls on the PCR reads using MiXCR. In the table there are approximately 7,000 clones, roughly two fifths of which are singletons. The sequencing input was tumor tissue. The receptors derive from a female donor with papillary thyroid cancer or a benign thyroid nodule (not recorded which). Some clones in this sample may be carry-over from other donors' samples.

This clone qualifies as medium-sized. The V and J genes are TRBV12-3 or TRBV12-4 and TRBJ2-6; D is ambiguous. The CDR3 runs to 15 residues. Deletions cut 6 bases from V and 0 bases from J, with 9 bases between. The DNA of the CDR3 is TGTGCCAGCAGGTCTGCAGGCTCTGGGGCCAACGTCCTGACTTTC. Translation gives CASRSAGSGANVLTF.

This clone was observed a few times. The chain couples TRBV7-9 to TRBJ1-1; no reliable D call. V shed 3 bases and J shed 0 bases, with 5 bases lying between them. This CDR3 region has 13 residues. Germline CDR1 SEHNR, CDR2 FQNEAQ (reference sequence). CDR3: CASSLTVNTEAFF. CDR3 bases: TGTGCCAGCAGCTTGACGGTGAACACTGAAGCTTTCTTT.

The chain couples TRBV5-1 to TRBJ2-7; TRBD1 agrees at 8 bases. CDR3 size: 13 residues. The V gene end was trimmed by 5 bases and the J gene end by 7 bases; junction bases not matched to a gene: 8. CDR1 and CDR2 (germline): SGHRS, YFSETQ. CDR3 loop: CASRRTGRYEQYF. CDR3 bases: TGCGCCAGCAGAAGGACAGGGCGGTATGAGCAGTACTTC. The full variable domain, in which reference TRBV5-1 and TRBJ2-7 provide the parts outside the CDR3, is KAGVTQTPRYLIKTRGQQVTLSCSPISGHRSVSWYQQTPGQGLQFLFEYFSETQRNKGNFPGRFSGRQFSNSRSEMNVSTLELGDSALYLCASRRTGRYEQYFGPGTRLTVT.

A few counts support this clone. The rearrangement joins TRBV19 to TRBJ1-1; D is undetermined. Trimming pared 7 bases from V and 2 bases from J, leaving 17 bases between. This CDR3 has 15 amino acids. CDR1 is LNHDA, CDR2 SQIVND, per germline (reference sequence). The chain's CDR3 is CASNRPGYLNTEAFF. DNA of the CDR3: TGTGCCAGTAATCGTCCGGGATACTTAAACACTGAAGCTTTCTTT.

A few counts support this clone. The chain has TRBV6-1 and TRBJ1-1, with D maybe TRBD1 (5 bases). V lost 8 bases and J 1 base, leaving 17 bases between the germline ends. Germline V gene sequence: CDR1 MNHNS, CDR2 SASEGT. The CDR3 extends over 15 amino acids. The chain's CDR3 is CASSVGGRRNTEAFF. CDR3 sequence (DNA): TGTGCCAGCTCTGTGGGGGGACGGCGGAACACTGAAGCTTTCTTT.

This clone is categorized as medium-sized. Different DNA sequences within this sample yield the same CDR3. The chain links TRBV20-1 to TRBJ2-7, with 8 bases lining up with TRBD1. This CDR3 is 12 amino acids long. Trimming removed 5 bases from V and 2 bases from J; junction bases left unmatched: 2. Germline CDR1 DFQATT, CDR2 SNEGSKA (reference sequence). The CDR3 sequence is CSARTGTYEQYF. The CDR3 nucleotides read TGCAGTGCTCGGACAGGGACCTACGAGCAGTACTTC.

This clone has ten or more counts. The rearrangement links TRBV5-5 to TRBJ2-7; D perhaps matches TRBD1 (5 bases). V lost 0 bases and J 9 bases, leaving 10 bases between the germline ends. There are 12 residues in the CDR3. Germline V CDR1 and CDR2: SGHKS, YYEKEE (reference sequence). The CDR3 reads CASSLADTGQYF. In nucleotides, the CDR3 is TGTGCCAGCAGCTTGGCCGACACAGGGCAGTACTTC.

The rearrangement joins TRBV28 to TRBJ1-1; 8 positions agree with TRBD1. Unmatched junction bases numbered 4, after V lost 5 bases and J lost 2 bases. The CDR3 has 14 amino acids. Germline V gene lookup returns CDR1 MDHEN and CDR2 SYDVKM. DNA for the CDR3: TGTGCCAGCAGTCAACAGGGGGAAAACACTGAAGCTTTCTTT. Translating gives CASSQQGENTEAFF.

By proportion, this clone is medium-sized. This chain uses TRBV11-3 with TRBJ2-1, with 10 positions matching TRBD1. Germline-derived CDR1 and CDR2 are SGHNT and YENEEA. V dropped 5 bases and J dropped 4; count of bases not matched to a gene: 8. The CDR3 length is 16 residues. The CDR3: CASSTGTGDWYNEQFF. The DNA of the CDR3 is TGTGCCAGCAGCACCGGGACAGGGGATTGGTACAATGAGCAGTTCTTC. Drawing the rest from reference TRBV11-3 and TRBJ2-1, the complete variable domain is EAGVVQSPRYKIIEKKQPVAFWCNPISGHNTLYWYLQNLGQGPELLIRYENEEAVDDSQLPKDRFSAERLKGVDSTLKIQPAELGDSAVYLCASSTGTGDWYNEQFFGPGTRLTVL.

This clone was counted only a few times. V is TRBV6-1 and J is TRBJ1-1; D is undetermined. This CDR3 contains 13 residues. The germline gives CDR1 MNHNS, CDR2 SASEGT. Trimming shortened V by 2 bases and J by 1 base, and 5 bases separated the two germline ends. The CDR3 DNA reads as TGTGCCAGCAGTGAAACGGAGAACACTGAAGCTTTCTTT. Its protein is CASSETENTEAFF.

This clone is medium-sized by share. This chain joins TRBV4-3 and TRBJ2-3; maybe TRBD1 (6 bases). Germline CDR1 reads LGHNA; CDR2 reads YSLEER. V lost 2 bases, J lost 13 bases, and 25 bases lay in between. This CDR3 has 16 amino acids. The CDR3 spells CASSQSRDIGVYCKYF. CDR3 nucleotide sequence: TGCGCCAGCAGCCAATCCCGGGACATAGGTGTTTACTGTAAGTATTTT.